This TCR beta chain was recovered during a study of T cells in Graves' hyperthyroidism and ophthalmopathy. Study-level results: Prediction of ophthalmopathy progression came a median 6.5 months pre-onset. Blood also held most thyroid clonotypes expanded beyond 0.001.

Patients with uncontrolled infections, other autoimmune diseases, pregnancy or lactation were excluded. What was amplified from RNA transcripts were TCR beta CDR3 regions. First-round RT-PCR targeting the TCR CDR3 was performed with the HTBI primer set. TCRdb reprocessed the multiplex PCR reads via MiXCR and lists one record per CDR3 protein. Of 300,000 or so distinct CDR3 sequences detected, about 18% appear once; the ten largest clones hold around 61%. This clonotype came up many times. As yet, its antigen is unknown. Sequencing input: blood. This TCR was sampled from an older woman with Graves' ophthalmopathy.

CDR3 sequence: CATSRGLERGNNEQFF. The CDR3 coding sequence is TGTGCCACCAGCAGAGGCCTCGAGCGGGGGAACAATGAGCAGTTCTTC. This chain connects TRBV15 to TRBJ2-1; TRBD2 agrees at 8 bases. Germline assignment: CDR1 LNHNV and CDR2 YYDKDF (reference sequence). The CDR3 has 16 residues. The J segment lost 5 bases and the V segment lost 1 base, leaving 7 bases of the junction unmatched.